Each of the 29 T cell receptor beta chains below was sequenced from the same sample in a study of T-cell reconstitution after alpha-beta-depleted transplantation in children (dated by TCRdb to 2016 to 2017). Libraries were prepared through PCR. The reads were generated on an Illumina HiSeq 2500. Molecular barcoding was employed in the preparation of TCR libraries, with unique molecular identifiers being used to normalize TCRbeta repertoire quantification. The public reads were run again by TCRdb, first through fastp at Q25 and then through MiXCR, and only productive beta chains were kept. Here each entry gathers all rows of one CDR3 protein and keeps the most common genes and DNA. Here the sample has roughly 90,000 distinct CDR3 sequences; 9% to 15% occur a single time. Of the sample, about 15% falls within the top ten clones. This material consisted of PBMCs from the stem cell graft donor, taken from the stem cell graft. Source of these receptors: a human donor who donated a stem cell graft to a child with inherited bone marrow failure.

The sample holds many counts of this clonotype. This rearrangement joins TRBV12-5 to TRBJ2-1, with 9 bases aligning to TRBD2. V lost 2 bases to trimming and J lost 2 bases; unmatched junction nucleotides: 10. Germline V gene sequence: CDR1 LGHNT, CDR2 FRNRAP. This CDR3 has 18 residues. The CDR3 DNA follows: TGTGCTAGTGGTTTGACTAGCGGGTTCACAAAAACCTACAATGAGCAGTTCTTC. Translated, it gives CASGLTSGFTKTYNEQFF. Full variable domain (rest looked up from reference TRBV12-5 and TRBJ2-1): DARVTQTPRHKVTEMGQEVTMRCQPILGHNTVFWYRQTMMQGLELLAYFRNRAPLDDSGMPKDRFSAEMPDATLATLKIQPSEPRDSAVYFCASGLTSGFTKTYNEQFFGPGTRLTVL.

This clonotype occurred many times. This chain connects TRBV5-1 to TRBJ2-2; D is perhaps TRBD2 (6 bases). Deletions cut 0 bases from V and 7 bases from J, with 22 bases between. CDR1 and CDR2 (germline): SGHRS, YFSETQ. CDR3 length: 18 amino acids. CDR3 amino acids: CASSLGRTFGGQVGELFF. For the CDR3, the DNA is TGCGCCAGCAGCTTGGGGAGGACCTTTGGAGGGCAAGTCGGGGAGCTGTTTTTT.

This clonotype is large (0.1 to 1%) by share. V is TRBV10-3 and J is TRBJ2-1; 8 bases agree with TRBD1. CDR3 length: 16 amino acids. The junction had 10 bases not matched to a gene; V was cut back by 4 bases and J by 5 bases. Germline V CDR1 and CDR2: ENHRY, SYGVKD. The CDR3 region is CAISARVGQADNEQFF. The CDR3 DNA reads TGTGCCATCAGTGCGAGGGTGGGACAGGCCGACAATGAGCAGTTCTTC.

This clonotype appeared many times. J is TRBJ1-5 and V is TRBV5-1; D might be TRBD1 (5 bases). Trimming removed 0 bases at V and 2 bases at J, with 9 bases between. Germline CDR1 reads SGHRS; CDR2 reads YFSETQ. The CDR3 sequence is 15 residues long. The CDR3 DNA reads TGCGCCAGCAGCTTGGCAGGGCAGCGCAATCAGCCCCAGCATTTT. It encodes CASSLAGQRNQPQHF.

This clonotype was detected many times. J is TRBJ2-2 and V is TRBV7-9, with D possibly called TRBD1 or TRBD2 (5 bases each). The V gene lost 5 bases and the J gene lost 3 bases, with 16 bases spanning the gap. Per the germline V gene, CDR1 is SEHNR and CDR2 is FQNEAQ (reference sequence). The CDR3 length is 16 residues. The CDR3 nucleotides read TGTGCCAGCAGCCCTAGGATCGGGACCGACACCGGGGAGCTGTTTTTT. Its translation: CASSPRIGTDTGELFF.

This clonotype was detected many times. The chain uses TRBV20-1 and TRBJ1-4; D gene uncertain. The V end lost 3 bases, the J end lost 4 bases, and 6 bases lay between the germline ends. Germline lookup yields CDR1 DFQATT and CDR2 SNEGSKA (reference sequence). This CDR3 region has 12 residues. The CDR3 here is CSARAGNEKLFF. The DNA for the CDR3 is TGCAGTGCTAGGGCGGGTAATGAAAAACTGTTTTTT.

The chain recombines TRBV7-2 with TRBJ1-1, with D unresolved. The CDR3 has 15 amino acids. Germline-derived CDR1 and CDR2 are SGHTA and FQGNSA. Trimming removed 3 bases from V and 0 bases from J, with 11 bases in between. In DNA form, the CDR3 reads TGTGCCAGCAGCTTTTACTCCACCATGAACACTGAAGCTTTCTTT. Encoded protein: CASSFYSTMNTEAFF.

This clonotype was seen many times. J is TRBJ2-2 and V is TRBV9; 8 bases fit TRBD1. CDR3 size: 16 residues. From germline, CDR1 is SGDLS and CDR2 YYNGEE. With 7 bases clipped from V and 6 bases from J, the junction kept 14 bases outside the gene matches. DNA for the CDR3: TGTGCCAGCGGGATGGGACAGGTGGAGTTGCCCGGGGAGCTGTTTTTT. Translating it yields CASGMGQVELPGELFF.

This clonotype showed up many times. The chain joins TRBV3-1 to TRBJ1-1; 7 bases are a match to TRBD1. Germline CDR1 and CDR2: LGHDT and YNNKEL (reference sequence). This CDR3 is built from 15 residues. V was clipped by 2 bases and J by 2 bases; unmatched bases: 5. CDR3 in DNA: TGTGCCAGCAGCCAACCGGGACAGTTAAACACTGAAGCTTTCTTT. Translation gives CASSQPGQLNTEAFF.

This clonotype appeared many times. The chain has TRBV5-1 and TRBJ1-1; 10 bases map to TRBD1. J gave up 7 bases and V 4 bases, and 7 bases lay outside the gene matches. Germline V gives CDR1 SGHRS, CDR2 YFSETQ. The CDR3 covers 14 residues. CDR3 sequence: CASSKGQGVSEAFF. Written as DNA, the CDR3 is TGCGCCAGCAGCAAAGGACAGGGGGTGAGTGAAGCTTTCTTT.

The chain is built from TRBV29-1 and TRBJ1-1; D possibly corresponds to TRBD1 (5 bases). Per germline, CDR1 SQVTM and CDR2 ANQGSEA. Trimming left V 4 bases short and J 5 bases short, with 17 bases between. The length of the CDR3 is 14 residues. As DNA, the CDR3 is TGCAGCGTTGCGTCGATGCGGGGGGGGACTGAAGCTTTCTTT. Its protein is CSVASMRGGTEAFF.

This clonotype was recorded at least ten times. J is TRBJ2-5 and V is TRBV5-1; D is unclear. The germline V gene encodes CDR1 SGHRS and CDR2 YFSETQ. CDR3 length: 13 residues. V lost 1 base, J lost 2 bases, and 6 bases lay in between. The CDR3 sequence: CASSLLQQETQYF. The CDR3 DNA is TGCGCCAGCAGCTTGTTACAGCAAGAGACCCAGTACTTC.

The chain couples TRBV7-6 to TRBJ2-5; 9 bases map to TRBD1. Germline V gives CDR1 SGHVS, CDR2 FNYEAQ. CDR3 length equals 16 residues. Trimming removed 4 bases from V and 4 bases from J; junction bases left unmatched: 10. The DNA of the CDR3 is TGTGCCAGCAGCTCGACTCGACAGGGGGGAGGAGAGACCCAGTACTTC. Residues: CASSSTRQGGGETQYF.

This clonotype has a count of ten or more. V usage is TRBV6-2 or TRBV6-3 and J usage is TRBJ1-2; D not resolved. Per the germline V gene, CDR1 is MNHEY and CDR2 is SVGEGT. Trimming cost V 6 bases and J 3 bases, with 17 bases left between them. The CDR3 covers 15 residues. DNA of the CDR3: TGTGCCAGCAGCCTACCCCATTTGAAGGACTATGGCTACACCTTC. Translation: CASSLPHLKDYGYTF.

This clonotype was seen at least ten times. The rearrangement uses TRBV28 and TRBJ1-2, with D hard to call. The CDR3 loop spans 12 amino acids. With 6 bases removed from V and 5 bases from J, the gap between germline ends came to 10 bases. CDR1 is MDHEN, CDR2 SYDVKM, per germline. The CDR3 sequence: CASRPTLYGYTF. The CDR3, as DNA: TGTGCCAGCAGACCAACCTTGTATGGCTACACCTTC.

At least ten counts were recorded for this clonotype. The chain has TRBV4-3 and TRBJ1-2; 8 nucleotides match TRBD1. This CDR3 spans 15 amino acids. Per germline, CDR1 LGHNA and CDR2 YSLEER. V trimming: 0 bases; J trimming: 8 bases; junction bases outside the gene matches: 8. CDR3 residues: CASSQDRWTGNGYTF. CDR3 DNA sequence: TGCGCCAGCAGCCAAGATCGGTGGACAGGGAACGGCTACACCTTC.

In its sample, this clonotype was seen many times. The chain joins TRBV7-3 to TRBJ2-1; either TRBD1 or TRBD2 may fit D (5 bases each). Per the germline V gene, CDR1 is SGHTA and CDR2 is FQGTGA. The V end lost 3 bases, the J end lost 8 bases, and 17 bases lay between the germline ends. CDR3 length: 15 amino acids. For the CDR3, the DNA is TGTGCCAGCAGCTTTTCAGGGAACGAGGGCGATGAGCAGTTCTTC. It encodes CASSFSGNEGDEQFF.

This clonotype was counted at least ten times. The rearrangement links TRBV28 to TRBJ1-1; a possible D gene is TRBD1 (5 bases). V lost 2 bases and J 3 bases, leaving 16 bases between the germline ends. The germline CDR1 and CDR2 sequences are MDHEN and SYDVKM. This CDR3 has 16 amino acids. This CDR3 reads CASSLGVVLGDTEAFF. DNA of the CDR3: TGTGCCAGCAGTTTAGGGGTAGTCCTAGGGGACACTGAAGCTTTCTTT.

This clonotype was seen repeatedly, ten times or more. The chain joins TRBV7-9 to TRBJ2-5; no clear D. The CDR3 is made up of 13 amino acids. The V end was cut by 5 bases, the J end by 4 bases, with 11 bases between. Looked up from germline, CDR1 is SEHNR and CDR2 is FQNEAQ (reference sequence). CDR3 in amino acids: CASSLGFSETQYF. CDR3 DNA sequence: TGTGCCAGCAGCCTAGGGTTTTCAGAGACCCAGTACTTC.

The chain recombines TRBV20-1 with TRBJ2-1; 9 bases agree with TRBD1. J was trimmed by 6 bases and V by 6 bases; bases with no gene match: 12. The CDR3 is 15 residues long. CDR1 is DFQATT, CDR2 SNEGSKA, per germline (reference sequence). The CDR3 bases are TGCAGTGCCAACCCAGGGACAGGGCACGGCAATGAGCAGTTCTTC. Encoded protein: CSANPGTGHGNEQFF.

In this sample, this clonotype turned up many times. J is TRBJ1-5 and V is TRBV12-3 or TRBV12-4; tentatively, D is TRBD1 (5 bases). Between the trimmed V and J ends, which lost 6 bases and 2 bases, there was a span of 14 bases. The CDR3 is 15 amino acids. CDR3 protein: CASRLGQGGNQPQHF. CDR3 bases: TGTGCCAGCAGGCTAGGGCAAGGGGGCAATCAGCCCCAGCATTTT.

This clonotype has only one observation. The chain carries TRBV18 and TRBJ2-7; the D call may be TRBD1 or TRBD2 (5 bases each). This CDR3 contains 17 residues. Trimming took off 1 base at V and 7 bases at J, with 23 bases between the two ends. Germline V gene data show CDR1 as KGHSH and CDR2 as LQKENI. CDR3: CASSPRTTGLNPGEQYF. In DNA, the CDR3 is TGTGCCAGCTCACCACGAACCACGGGGCTTAACCCTGGGGAGCAGTACTTC.

In the case of this clonotype: The germline gene is not matched at one end of the junction; a read error may be the cause. The chain carries TRBV18 and TRBJ1-1; D uncertain. The CDR3 is 14 amino acids. Germline values: CDR1 KGHSH, CDR2 LQKENI. CDR3 sequence (DNA): TGTGCCAGCTCACCATCATCGGGTGACACTAAAGCTTTCTTT. Encoded protein: CASSPSSGDTKAFF.

This clonotype was counted at least ten times. The V and J genes are TRBV20-1 and TRBJ1-6; the D is unclear. The CDR3 has 16 amino acids. Germline values: CDR1 DFQATT, CDR2 SNEGSKA (reference sequence). The V end lost 0 bases, the J end lost 0 bases, and 9 bases lay between the germline ends. The CDR3, as DNA: TGCAGTGCTAGAGATGGAGCGAGCTCCTATAATTCACCCCTCCACTTT. Amino acid sequence: CSARDGASSYNSPLHF.

In its sample, this clonotype was seen many times. This sequence joins TRBV5-1 and TRBJ2-5; D possibly corresponds to TRBD2 (5 bases). With 0 bases removed from V and 5 bases from J, the gap between germline ends came to 11 bases. CDR1 SGHRS and CDR2 YFSETQ come from the germline V gene. The CDR3 sequence is 14 residues long. The DNA for the CDR3 is TGCGCCAGCAGCTTGGCCGGTAGCGCGGAGACCCAGTACTTC. Translation: CASSLAGSAETQYF.

This clonotype was counted at least ten times. The V call is TRBV6-5, the J call TRBJ1-1; 9 nucleotides line up with TRBD1. This CDR3 has 12 amino acids. The germline gives CDR1 MNHEY, CDR2 SVGAGI. Trimming cost V 0 bases and J 11 bases; bases outside gene matches: 1. CDR3 coding DNA: TGTGCCAGCAGTTACTCCGGGACAGGGGCTTTCTTT. Translating it yields CASSYSGTGAFF.

This clonotype was seen repeatedly, ten times or more. The CDR3 reads CASRQDSGANVLTF. CDR3 bases: TGCGCCAGCCGCCAGGACTCTGGGGCCAACGTCCTGACTTTC. This chain links TRBV5-1 with TRBJ2-6, with unresolved D. The CDR3 runs 14 residues. Germline values: CDR1 SGHRS, CDR2 YFSETQ. The V gene lost 7 bases and the J gene lost 0 bases, with 8 bases spanning the gap.

J is TRBJ2-1 and V is TRBV5-1; D possibly corresponds to TRBD2 (6 bases). The CDR3 has 19 amino acids. V shed 1 base and J shed 6 bases, with 26 bases lying between them. The V gene's germline CDR1 is SGHRS and CDR2 YFSETQ. The CDR3 protein is CASSLFIREGLRAGNEQFF. In DNA, the CDR3 is TGCGCCAGCAGCTTGTTCATCCGAGAGGGACTCCGGGCGGGCAATGAGCAGTTCTTC.

This clonotype was observed at least ten times. V and J are TRBV20-1 and TRBJ1-1, with no clear D. The germline V gene has CDR1 DFQATT and CDR2 SNEGSKA (reference sequence). The germline V and J ends were trimmed by 4 bases and 3 bases, with 12 bases remaining between them. CDR3 length: 13 residues. CDR3 residues: CSATRVGHTEAFF. The CDR3 nucleotides read TGCAGTGCTACTCGCGTTGGCCACACTGAAGCTTTCTTT.